This T cell receptor (beta chain) originates from a study of shared clonotypes between healthy human individuals. This table comes from immunoSEQ multiplex PCR, and its TCRdb copy is limited to in-frame clones, with some not included. The sample includes roughly 2,000,000 clones, 80% to 95% of them seen just once. V shed 1 base, J shed 2 bases, and the junction held 7 bases outside the gene matches. CDR1 is LGHNA, CDR2 YSLEER, per germline. The CDR3 covers 19 residues. CD45RO-negative CD8 cells positively selected for CCR7 made up the naive population, which excluded terminally differentiated effector memory CD45RA+ cells.

The sequenced sample was naive CD8+ T cells from PBMCs. The TCR originated in a man younger than 35 in good health. Some clones in this sample may be carry-over from other donors' samples. The chain uses TRBV4-3 and TRBJ2-3; 15 nucleotides align to TRBD2. The CDR3 bases are TGCGCCAGCAGCCAAGCCCTCGGGACTAGCGGGAGGCCCACAGATACGCAGTATTTT. It encodes CASSQALGTSGRPTDTQYF.